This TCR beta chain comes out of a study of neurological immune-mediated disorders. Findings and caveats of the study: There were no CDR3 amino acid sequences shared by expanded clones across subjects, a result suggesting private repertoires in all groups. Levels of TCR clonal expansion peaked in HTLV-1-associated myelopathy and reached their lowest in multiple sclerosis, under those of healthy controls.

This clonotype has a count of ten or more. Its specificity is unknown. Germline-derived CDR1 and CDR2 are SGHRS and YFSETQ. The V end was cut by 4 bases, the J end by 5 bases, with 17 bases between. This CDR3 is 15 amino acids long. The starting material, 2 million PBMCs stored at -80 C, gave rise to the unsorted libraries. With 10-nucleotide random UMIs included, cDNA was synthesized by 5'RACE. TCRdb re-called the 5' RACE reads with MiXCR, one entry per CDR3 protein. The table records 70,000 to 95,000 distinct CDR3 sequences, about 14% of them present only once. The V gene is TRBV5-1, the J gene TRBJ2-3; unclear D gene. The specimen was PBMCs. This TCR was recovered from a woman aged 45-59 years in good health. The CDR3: CASSPRVLGGDTQYF. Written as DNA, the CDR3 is TGCGCCAGCAGCCCAAGGGTACTCGGTGGAGATACGCAGTATTTT. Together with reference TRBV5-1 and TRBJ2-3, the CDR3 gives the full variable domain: KAGVTQTPRYLIKTRGQQVTLSCSPISGHRSVSWYQQTPGQGLQFLFEYFSETQRNKGNFPGRFSGRQFSNSRSEMNVSTLELGDSALYLCASSPRVLGGDTQYFGPGTRLTVL.